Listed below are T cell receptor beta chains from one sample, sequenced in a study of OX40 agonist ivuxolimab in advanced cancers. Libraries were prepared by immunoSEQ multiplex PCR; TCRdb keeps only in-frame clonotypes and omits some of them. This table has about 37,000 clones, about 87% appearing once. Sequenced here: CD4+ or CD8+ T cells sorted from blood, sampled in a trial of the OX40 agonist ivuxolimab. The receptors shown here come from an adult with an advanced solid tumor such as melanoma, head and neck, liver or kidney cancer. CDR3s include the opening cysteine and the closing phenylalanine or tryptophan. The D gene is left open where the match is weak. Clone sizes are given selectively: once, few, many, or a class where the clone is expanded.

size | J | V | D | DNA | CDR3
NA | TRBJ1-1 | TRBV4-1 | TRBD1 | TGCGCCAGCAGCCAGCCACTTGGACAGGGGGCACGAGCTTTCTTT | CASSQPLGQGARAFF
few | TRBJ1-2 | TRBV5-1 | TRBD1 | TGCGCCAGCAGCTTGCCCGACAGGGGCATTGGCTACACCTTC | CASSLPDRGIGYTF
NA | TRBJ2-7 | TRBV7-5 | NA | TGTGCCAGAAGCTTCGGGGTGGAGACTACCTACGAGCAGTACTTC | CARSFGVETTYEQYF
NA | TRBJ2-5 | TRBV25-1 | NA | TGTGCCAGCAGTGAATTGAGAGAACGGCAGTACTTC | CASSELRERQYF
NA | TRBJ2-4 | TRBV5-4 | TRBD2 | TGTGCCAGCAGCTCGGAGGGACTAGCGGGAGGGTTAAACATTCAGTACTTC | CASSSEGLAGGLNIQYF
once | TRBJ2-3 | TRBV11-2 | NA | TGTGCCAGCAGCTTAGGACTAGTTCTAACAGATACGCAGTATTTT | CASSLGLVLTDTQYF
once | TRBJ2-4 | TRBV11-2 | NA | TGTGCCAGCAGCTCCGACTGGTCAGGGGACATTCAGTACTTC | CASSSDWSGDIQYF
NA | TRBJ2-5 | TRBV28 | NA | TGTGCCAGCAGTTTGGGTGGGTGGGAGACCCAGTACTTC | CASSLGGWETQYF
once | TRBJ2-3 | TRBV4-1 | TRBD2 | TGCGCCAGCAGCCAAGCCGTGACTAGCGGGAGTCCTCTGGATACGCAGTATTTT | CASSQAVTSGSPLDTQYF
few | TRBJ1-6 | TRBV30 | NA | TGTGCCTGGACCTCTTATTCACCCCTCCACTTT | CAWTSYSPLHF
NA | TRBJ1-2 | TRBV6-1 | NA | TGTGCCACCTCATCGGACACCTATGGCTACACCTTC | CATSSDTYGYTF
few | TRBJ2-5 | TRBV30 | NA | TGTGCCTGGAGTGGACTAGTCGAGACCCAGTACTTC | CAWSGLVETQYF
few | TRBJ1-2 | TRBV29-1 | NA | TGCAGCGTTGAATCCAGGGTTGGAGGCTACACCTTC | CSVESRVGGYTF
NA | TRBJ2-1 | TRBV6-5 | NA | TGTGCCAGCAGGTACCAGATGACTACGGCCCCGATCTTC | CASRYQMTTAPIF
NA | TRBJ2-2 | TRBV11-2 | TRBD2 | TGTGCCAGCAGCTTAGAGGCGGGAGGCACCGGGGAGCTGTTTTTT | CASSLEAGGTGELFF
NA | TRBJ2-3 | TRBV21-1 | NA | TGTGCCAGCAGCAAACGTCGGGGGCAAACGGATACGCAGTATTTT | CASSKRRGQTDTQYF
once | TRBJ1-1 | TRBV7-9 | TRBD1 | TGTGCCAGCAGCTTAGACAGGGGAAACACTGAAGCTTTCTTT | CASSLDRGNTEAFF
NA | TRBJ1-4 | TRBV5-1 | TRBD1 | TGCGCCAGCAGTTCGGATGCGGGACAGAATGAAAAACTGTTTTTT | CASSSDAGQNEKLFF
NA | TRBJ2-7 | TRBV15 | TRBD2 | TGTGCCACCAGCACTAGCGGTTACTACGAGCAGTACTTC | CATSTSGYYEQYF
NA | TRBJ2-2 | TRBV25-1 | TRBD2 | TGTGCCAGCGATCGGACTAGCGGGACCAACGGGGAGCTGTTTTTT | CASDRTSGTNGELFF
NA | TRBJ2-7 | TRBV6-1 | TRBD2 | TGTGCCAGCAGTGAAGCGAGCAGGGGGCGCGGGACTAGCGGGAGGAAGCAGTACTTC | CASSEASRGRGTSGRKQYF
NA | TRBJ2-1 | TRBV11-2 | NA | TGTGCCAGCAGCTCCCTCGGGAATGAGCAGTTCTTC | CASSSLGNEQFF